This T cell receptor beta chain derives from a study of graft-versus-host responses after intestinal transplantation. Sequenced by immunoSEQ multiplex PCR; TCRdb stores in-frame clones only, minus some. The sample holds some 120,000 clones, more than 85% seen once. With regard to this clone: The antigen remains undetermined.

In germline, CDR1 is SNHLY, CDR2 FYNNEI. The ends lost 5 bases at V and 7 bases at J; junction bases unmatched: 7. The CDR3 contains 16 residues. The chain carries TRBV2 and TRBJ2-1; 14 bases match TRBD2. Sample: unstimulated CD8+ T cells sorted from spleen or lymph node cells, taken before transplant. The source is a human donor who was the organ donor for an intestinal transplant. Here the CDR3 reads CASSRSGTSGSNEQFF. CDR3 sequence (DNA): TGTGCCAGCAGTCGATCCGGGACTAGCGGGAGTAATGAGCAGTTCTTC.